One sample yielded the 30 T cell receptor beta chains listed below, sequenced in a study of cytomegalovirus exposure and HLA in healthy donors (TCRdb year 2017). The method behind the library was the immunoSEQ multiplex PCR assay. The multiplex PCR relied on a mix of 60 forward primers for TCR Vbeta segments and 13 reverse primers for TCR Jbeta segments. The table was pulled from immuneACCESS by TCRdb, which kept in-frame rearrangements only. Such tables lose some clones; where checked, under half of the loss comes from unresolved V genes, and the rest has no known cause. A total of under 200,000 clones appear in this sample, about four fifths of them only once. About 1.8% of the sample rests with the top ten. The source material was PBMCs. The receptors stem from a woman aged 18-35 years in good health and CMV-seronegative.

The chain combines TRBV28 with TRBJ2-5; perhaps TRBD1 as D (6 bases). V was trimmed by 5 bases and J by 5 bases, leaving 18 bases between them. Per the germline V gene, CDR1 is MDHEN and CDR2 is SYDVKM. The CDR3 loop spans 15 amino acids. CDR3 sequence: CASSHVTGIVETQYF. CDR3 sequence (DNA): TGTGCCAGCAGTCACGTTACAGGGATTGTGGAGACCCAGTACTTC.

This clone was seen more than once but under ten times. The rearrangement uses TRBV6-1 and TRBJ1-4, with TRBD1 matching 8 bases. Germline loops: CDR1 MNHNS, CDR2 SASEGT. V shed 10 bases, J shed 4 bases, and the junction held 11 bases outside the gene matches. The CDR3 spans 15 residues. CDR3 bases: TGTGCCATTCCCGGCAGGGGGCCCGATAATGAAAAACTGTTTTTT. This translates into CAIPGRGPDNEKLFF.

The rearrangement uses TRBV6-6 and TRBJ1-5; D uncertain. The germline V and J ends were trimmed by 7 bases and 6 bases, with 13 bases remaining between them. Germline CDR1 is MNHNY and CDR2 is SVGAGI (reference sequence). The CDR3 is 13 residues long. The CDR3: CASILHGSQPQHF. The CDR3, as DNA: TGTGCCAGCATTCTCCACGGTAGTCAGCCCCAGCATTTT.

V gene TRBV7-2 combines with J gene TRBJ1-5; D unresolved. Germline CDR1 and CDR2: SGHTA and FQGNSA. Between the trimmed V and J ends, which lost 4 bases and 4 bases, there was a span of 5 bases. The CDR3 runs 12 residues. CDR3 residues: CASSSLNQPQHF. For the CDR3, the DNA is TGTGCCAGCAGCTCCCTGAATCAGCCCCAGCATTTT.

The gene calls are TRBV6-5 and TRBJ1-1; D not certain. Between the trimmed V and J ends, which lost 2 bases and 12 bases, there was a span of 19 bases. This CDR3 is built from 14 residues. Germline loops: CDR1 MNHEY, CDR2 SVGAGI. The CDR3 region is CASSYHNKEAETFF. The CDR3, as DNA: TGTGCCAGCAGTTACCATAATAAAGAGGCGGAGACTTTCTTT.

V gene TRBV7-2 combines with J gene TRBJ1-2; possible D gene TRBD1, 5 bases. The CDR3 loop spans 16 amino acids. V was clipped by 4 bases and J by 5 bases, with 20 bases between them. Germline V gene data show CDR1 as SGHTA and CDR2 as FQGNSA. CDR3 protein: CASSSPDSLLDYGYTF. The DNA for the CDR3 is TGTGCCAGCAGCTCCCCAGACAGCCTACTGGATTATGGCTACACCTTC.

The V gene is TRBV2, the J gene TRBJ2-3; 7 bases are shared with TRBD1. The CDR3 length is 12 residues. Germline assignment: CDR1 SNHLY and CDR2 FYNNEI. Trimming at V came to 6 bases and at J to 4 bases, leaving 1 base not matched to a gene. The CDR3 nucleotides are TGTGCCAGCAGCCAGGGGGCAGATACGCAGTATTTT. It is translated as CASSQGADTQYF.

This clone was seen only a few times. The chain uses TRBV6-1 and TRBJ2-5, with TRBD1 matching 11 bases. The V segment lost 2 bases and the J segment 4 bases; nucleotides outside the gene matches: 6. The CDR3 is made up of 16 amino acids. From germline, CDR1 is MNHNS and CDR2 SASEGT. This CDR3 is CASSEYWTGGVETQYF. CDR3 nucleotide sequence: TGTGCCAGCAGTGAATATTGGACAGGGGGCGTAGAGACCCAGTACTTC.

The CDR3 sequence: CATSGRGTGEPNEQFF. CDR3 DNA sequence: TGTGCCACCAGCGGCCGAGGGACAGGGGAGCCGAATGAGCAGTTCTTC. This chain joins TRBV15 and TRBJ2-1; TRBD1 matches at 10 bases. Germline CDR1 LNHNV, CDR2 YYDKDF (reference sequence). The CDR3 runs 16 residues. With 5 bases clipped from V and 7 bases from J, the junction kept 11 bases outside the gene matches.

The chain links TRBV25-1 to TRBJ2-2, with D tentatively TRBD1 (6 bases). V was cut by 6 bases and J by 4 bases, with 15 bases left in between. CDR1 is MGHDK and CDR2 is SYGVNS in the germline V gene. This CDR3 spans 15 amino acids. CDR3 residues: CASSDAGESTGELFF. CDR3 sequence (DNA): TGTGCCAGCAGCGATGCAGGGGAGAGCACCGGGGAGCTGTTTTTT.

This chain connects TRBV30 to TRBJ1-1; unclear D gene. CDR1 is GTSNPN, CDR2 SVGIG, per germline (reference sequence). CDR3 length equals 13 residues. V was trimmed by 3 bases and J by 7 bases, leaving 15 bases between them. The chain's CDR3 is CAWSLVGANEAFF. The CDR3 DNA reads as TGTGCCTGGAGCCTCGTGGGCGCAAATGAAGCTTTCTTT.

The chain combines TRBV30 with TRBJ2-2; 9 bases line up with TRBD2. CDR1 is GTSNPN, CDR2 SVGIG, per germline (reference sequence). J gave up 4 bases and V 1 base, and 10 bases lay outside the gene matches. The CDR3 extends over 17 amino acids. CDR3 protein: CAWSGSSGRGATGELFF. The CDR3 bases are TGTGCCTGGAGTGGGAGTAGCGGGAGAGGGGCCACCGGGGAGCTGTTTTTT.

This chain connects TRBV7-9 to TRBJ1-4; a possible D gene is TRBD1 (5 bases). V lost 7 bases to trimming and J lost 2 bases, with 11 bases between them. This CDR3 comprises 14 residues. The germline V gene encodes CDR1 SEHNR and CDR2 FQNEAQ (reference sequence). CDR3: CASIAWGTNEKLFF. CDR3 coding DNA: TGTGCCAGCATTGCCTGGGGCACTAATGAAAAACTGTTTTTT.

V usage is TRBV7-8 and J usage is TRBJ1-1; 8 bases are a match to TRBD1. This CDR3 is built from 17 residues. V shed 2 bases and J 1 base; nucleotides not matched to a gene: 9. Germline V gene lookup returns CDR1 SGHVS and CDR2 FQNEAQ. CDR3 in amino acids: CASSLSGGAFTNTEAFF. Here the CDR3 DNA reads TGTGCCAGCAGCTTATCAGGGGGCGCATTTACGAACACTGAAGCTTTCTTT.

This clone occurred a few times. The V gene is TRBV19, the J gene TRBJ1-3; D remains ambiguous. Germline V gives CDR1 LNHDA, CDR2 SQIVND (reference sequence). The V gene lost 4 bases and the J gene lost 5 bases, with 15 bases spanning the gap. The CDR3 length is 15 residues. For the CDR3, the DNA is TGTGCCAGTAGTAGCGCGGTTGGTATAAGAAACACCATATATTTT. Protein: CASSSAVGIRNTIYF. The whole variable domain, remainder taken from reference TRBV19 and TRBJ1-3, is DGGITQSPKYLFRKEGQNVTLSCEQNLNHDAMYWYRQDPGQGLRLIYYSQIVNDFQKGDIAEGYSVSREKKESFPLTVTSAQKNPTAFYLCASSSAVGIRNTIYFGEGSWLTVV.

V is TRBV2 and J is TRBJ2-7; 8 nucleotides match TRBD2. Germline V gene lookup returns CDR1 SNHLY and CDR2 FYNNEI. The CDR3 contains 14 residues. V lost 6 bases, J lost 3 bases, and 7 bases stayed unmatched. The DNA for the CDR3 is TGTGCCAGCAGGAAACTAGCGGAACACTACGAGCAGTACTTC. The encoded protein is CASRKLAEHYEQYF.

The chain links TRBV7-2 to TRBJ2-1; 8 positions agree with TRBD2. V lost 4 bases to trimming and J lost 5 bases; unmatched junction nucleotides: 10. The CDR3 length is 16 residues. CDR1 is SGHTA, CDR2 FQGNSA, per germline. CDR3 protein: CASSSRPLAGDNEQFF. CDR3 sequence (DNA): TGTGCCAGCAGCTCGCGGCCGCTAGCGGGCGACAATGAGCAGTTCTTC.

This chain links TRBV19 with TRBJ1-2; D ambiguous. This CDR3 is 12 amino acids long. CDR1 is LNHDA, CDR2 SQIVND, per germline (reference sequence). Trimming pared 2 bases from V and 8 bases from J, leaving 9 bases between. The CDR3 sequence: CASSIRPGGYTF. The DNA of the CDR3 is TGTGCCAGTAGTATACGTCCTGGCGGCTACACCTTC.

The CDR3 sequence is CASSPIVGVLGAGEQYV. The CDR3 nucleotides are TGTGCCAGCAGCCCCATAGTCGGAGTGCTAGGGGCCGGCGAGCAGTACGTC. The chain employs TRBV7-8 and TRBJ2-7; TRBD1 might be the D (5 bases). The length of the CDR3 is 17 residues. Germline CDR1 reads SGHVS; CDR2 reads FQNEAQ. The V end lost 5 bases, the J end lost 6 bases, and 26 bases lay between the germline ends.

For the CDR3, the DNA is TGTGCCAGCCAAAACCACGGACAGGGCATGAACACTGAAGCTTTCTTT. Protein sequence: CASQNHGQGMNTEAFF. The V and J genes are TRBV25-1 and TRBJ1-1, with TRBD1 matching over 8 bases. Germline V CDR1 and CDR2: MGHDK, SYGVNS. Germline trimming cut 8 bases from V and 0 bases from J; bases unmatched to any gene: 11. This CDR3 spans 16 amino acids.

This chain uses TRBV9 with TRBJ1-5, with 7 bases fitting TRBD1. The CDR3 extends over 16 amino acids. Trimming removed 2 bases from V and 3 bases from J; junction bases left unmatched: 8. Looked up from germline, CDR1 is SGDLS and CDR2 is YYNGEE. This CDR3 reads CASSVVDRANNQPQHF. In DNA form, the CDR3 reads TGTGCCAGCAGCGTGGTTGACAGGGCAAACAATCAGCCCCAGCATTTT. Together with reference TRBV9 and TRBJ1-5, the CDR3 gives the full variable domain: DSGVTQTPKHLITATGQRVTLRCSPRSGDLSVYWYQQSLDQGLQFLIQYYNGEERAKGNILERFSAQQFPDLHSELNLSSLELGDSALYFCASSVVDRANNQPQHFGDGTRLSIL.

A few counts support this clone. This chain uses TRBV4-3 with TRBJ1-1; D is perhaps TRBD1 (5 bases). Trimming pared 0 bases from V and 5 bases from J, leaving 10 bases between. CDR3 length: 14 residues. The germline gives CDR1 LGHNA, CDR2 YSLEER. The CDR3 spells CASSQDRGWTEAFF. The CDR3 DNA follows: TGCGCCAGCAGCCAAGATAGGGGCTGGACTGAAGCTTTCTTT.

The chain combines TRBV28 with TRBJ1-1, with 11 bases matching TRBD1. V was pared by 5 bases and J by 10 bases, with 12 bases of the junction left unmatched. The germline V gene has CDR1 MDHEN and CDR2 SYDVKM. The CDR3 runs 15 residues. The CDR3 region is CASSPLWTGGRVAFF. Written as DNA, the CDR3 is TGTGCCAGCAGTCCCCTGTGGACAGGGGGCAGAGTAGCTTTCTTT.

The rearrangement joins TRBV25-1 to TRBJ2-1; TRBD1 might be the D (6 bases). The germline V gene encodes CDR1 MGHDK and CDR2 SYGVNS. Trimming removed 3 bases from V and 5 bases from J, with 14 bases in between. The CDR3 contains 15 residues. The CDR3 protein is CASSDPGGAHNEQFF. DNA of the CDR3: TGTGCCAGCAGTGATCCTGGGGGCGCCCACAATGAGCAGTTCTTC.

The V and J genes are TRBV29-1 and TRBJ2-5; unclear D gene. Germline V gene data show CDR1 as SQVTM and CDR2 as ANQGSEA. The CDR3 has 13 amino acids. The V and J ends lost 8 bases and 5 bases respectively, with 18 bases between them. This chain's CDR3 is CSPPPRESETQYF. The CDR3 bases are TGCAGCCCCCCCCCTCGAGAGTCCGAGACCCAGTACTTC. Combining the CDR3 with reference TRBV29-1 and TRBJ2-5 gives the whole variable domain SAVISQKPSRDICQRGTSLTIQCQVDSQVTMMFWYRQQPGQSLTLIATANQGSEATYESGFVIDKFPISRPNLTFSTLTVSNMSPEDSSIYLCSPPPRESETQYFGPGTRLLVL.

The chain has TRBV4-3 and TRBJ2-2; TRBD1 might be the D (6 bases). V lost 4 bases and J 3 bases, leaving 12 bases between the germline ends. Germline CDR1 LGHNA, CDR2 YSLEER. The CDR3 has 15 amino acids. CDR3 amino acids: CASSRKGVDTGELFF. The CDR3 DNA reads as TGCGCCAGCAGCCGTAAGGGGGTGGACACCGGGGAGCTGTTTTTT.

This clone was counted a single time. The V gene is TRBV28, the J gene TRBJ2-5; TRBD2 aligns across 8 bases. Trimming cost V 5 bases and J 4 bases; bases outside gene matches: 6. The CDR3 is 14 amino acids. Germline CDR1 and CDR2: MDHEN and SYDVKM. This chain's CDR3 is CASSTPGTRETQYF. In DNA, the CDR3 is TGTGCCAGCAGTACCCCCGGGACTAGAGAGACCCAGTACTTC.

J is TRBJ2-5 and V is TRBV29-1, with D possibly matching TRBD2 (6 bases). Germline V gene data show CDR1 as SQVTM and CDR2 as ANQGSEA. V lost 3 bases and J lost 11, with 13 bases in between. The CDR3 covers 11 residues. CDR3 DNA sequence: TGCAGCGTTGAGAACGGAGGGGAGCAGTACTTC. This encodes CSVENGGEQYF.

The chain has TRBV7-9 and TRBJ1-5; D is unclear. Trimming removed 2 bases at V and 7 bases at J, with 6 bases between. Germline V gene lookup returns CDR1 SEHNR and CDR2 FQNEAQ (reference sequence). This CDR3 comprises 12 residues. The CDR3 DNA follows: TGTGCCAGCAGCTTAAGAAGCCAGCCCCAGCATTTT. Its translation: CASSLRSQPQHF.

The CDR3 spells CASSDETGRISTDTQYF. The CDR3 nucleotides are TGTGCCAGCAGCGACGAGACAGGGAGGATAAGCACAGATACGCAGTATTTT. The chain links TRBV9 to TRBJ2-3; TRBD1 is a possible D gene (7 bases). Germline V gives CDR1 SGDLS, CDR2 YYNGEE. This CDR3 is built from 17 residues. Trimming pared 3 bases from V and 0 bases from J, leaving 17 bases between.